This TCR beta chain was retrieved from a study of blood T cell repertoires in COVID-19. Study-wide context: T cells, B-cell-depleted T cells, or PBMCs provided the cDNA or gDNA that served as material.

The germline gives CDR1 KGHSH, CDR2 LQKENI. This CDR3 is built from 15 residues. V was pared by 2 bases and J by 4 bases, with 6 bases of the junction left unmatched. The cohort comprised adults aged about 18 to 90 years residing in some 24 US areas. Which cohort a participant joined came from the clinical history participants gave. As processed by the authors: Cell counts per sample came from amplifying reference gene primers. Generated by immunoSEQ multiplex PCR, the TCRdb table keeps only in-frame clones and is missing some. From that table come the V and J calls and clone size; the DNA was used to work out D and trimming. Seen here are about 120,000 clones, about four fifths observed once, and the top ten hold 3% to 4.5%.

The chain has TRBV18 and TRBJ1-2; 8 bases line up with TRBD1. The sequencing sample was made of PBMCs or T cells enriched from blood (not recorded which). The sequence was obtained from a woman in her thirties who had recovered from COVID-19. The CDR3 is CASSPETGTGYGYTF. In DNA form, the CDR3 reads TGTGCCAGCTCACCAGAAACCGGGACAGGCTATGGCTACACCTTC.